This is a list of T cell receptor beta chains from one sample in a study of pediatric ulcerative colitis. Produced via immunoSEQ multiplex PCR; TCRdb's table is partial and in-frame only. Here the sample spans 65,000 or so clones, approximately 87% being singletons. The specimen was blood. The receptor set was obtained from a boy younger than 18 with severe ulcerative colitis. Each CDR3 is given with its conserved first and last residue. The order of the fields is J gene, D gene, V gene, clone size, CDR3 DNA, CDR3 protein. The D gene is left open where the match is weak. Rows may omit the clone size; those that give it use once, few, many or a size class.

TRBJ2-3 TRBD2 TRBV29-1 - TGCAGCGTTGGATCTCTAGCGGGAGGGAGCACAGATACGCAGTATTTT CSVGSLAGGSTDTQYF
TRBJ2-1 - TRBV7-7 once TGTGCTAGCAGCTTAGATAGGGTCAATGAGCAGTTCTTC CASSLDRVNEQFF
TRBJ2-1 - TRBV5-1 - TGCGCCAGCAGCTGGACAGGGAGGGCCTATGACGATGAGCAGTTCTTC CASSWTGRAYDDEQFF
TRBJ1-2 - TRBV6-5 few TGTGCCAGCAGCCGCACACCGCCCAACTATGGCTACACCTTC CASSRTPPNYGYTF
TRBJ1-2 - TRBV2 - TGTGCCAGCAGTGAGACCAATTCGCAGGTTGGCTACACCTTC CASSETNSQVGYTF
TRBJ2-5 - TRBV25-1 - TGTGCCAGCAGAAACCGGGTACAAGTCGGCACCCAAGAGACCCAGTACTTC CASRNRVQVGTQETQYF
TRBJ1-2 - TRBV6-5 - TGTGCCAGCAGTTACGTCAGGGAGGGTGGCTACACCTTC CASSYVREGGYTF
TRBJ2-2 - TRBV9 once TGTGCCAGCAGCGTAGTATACGGCGCCACCGGGGAGCTGTTTTTT CASSVVYGATGELFF
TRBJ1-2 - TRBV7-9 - TGTGCCAGCAGCTTAGTATCGGGGGGGAGCGAGGGCTACACCTTC CASSLVSGGSEGYTF
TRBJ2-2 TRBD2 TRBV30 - TGTGCCTCTAGCGGGGCCCTTCGGGAGCTGTTTTTT CASSGALRELFF
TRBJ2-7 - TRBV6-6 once TGTGCCAGCAGTAGTACTTCAGGGTACGAGCAGTACTTC CASSSTSGYEQYF
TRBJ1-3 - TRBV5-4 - TGTGCCAGCAGCTTGGACGGACCGATTTTATATTTT CASSLDGPILYF
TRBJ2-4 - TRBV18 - TGTGCCAGCTCACCGGGTGGGGAAACAGGTAAAAACATTCAGTACTTC CASSPGGETGKNIQYF
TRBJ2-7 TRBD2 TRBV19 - TGTGCCAGTAGTATAGGACTAGCGGGAGTCGAGCAGTACTTC CASSIGLAGVEQYF
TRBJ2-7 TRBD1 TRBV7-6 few TGTGCCAGCAGCCCCTCAACAGGGGCCTCCTACGAGCAGTACTTC CASSPSTGASYEQYF
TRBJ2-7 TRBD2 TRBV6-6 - TGTGCCAGCAGTTACTCCCCTAGCGGGAGTCAGAACGAGCAGTACTTC CASSYSPSGSQNEQYF